These T cell receptor beta chains were read from a single sample in a study of T cell changes during pregnancy in multiple sclerosis. Clones were read by immunoSEQ multiplex PCR, and TCRdb kept only the in-frame ones, dropping some. The table records 70,000 or so clones, approximately 90% of them present only once. The source material was peripheral blood, sampled in the third trimester of pregnancy. The receptors were gathered from a female donor with multiple sclerosis, enrolled in a pregnancy study. The CDR3 runs from the conserved cysteine through the conserved F or W. The D gene is left open where the match is weak. Not every row has a clone size; where given, it reads once, few, many or a size class.

abundance	v_gene	len	d_gene	j_gene	CDR3nt	CDR3aa
NA	TRBV9	15	NA	TRBJ2-3	TGTGCCAGCAGCCCAAGAGAGGGGGCGGGAGGTACGCAGTATTTT	CASSPREGAGGTQYF
NA	TRBV27	15	NA	TRBJ2-2	TGTGCCAGCAGGGTTATGGGGGGAAGTACCGGGGAGCTGTTTTTT	CASRVMGGSTGELFF
NA	TRBV11-1	13	TRBD1	TRBJ1-1	TGTGCCAGCAGCGGGGGACAGCTCACTGAAGCTTTCTTT	CASSGGQLTEAFF
NA	TRBV19	13	TRBD1	TRBJ1-2	TGTGCCAGTAGTCTCCCGGACAGGCGTGACTACACCTTC	CASSLPDRRDYTF
NA	TRBV5-1	15	TRBD2	TRBJ2-1	TGCGCCAGCAGCCTGGGACTAGCGGGGGGGGGTGAGCAGTTCTTC	CASSLGLAGGGEQFF
NA	TRBV6-5	14	TRBD2	TRBJ2-1	TGTGCCAGCAGTCTAAGCGGGGGCTACAATGAGCAGTTCTTC	CASSLSGGYNEQFF
NA	TRBV6-5	15	NA	TRBJ1-4	TGTGCCAGCAGTCCCCGACGTTCCGGGGATGAAAAACTGTTTTTT	CASSPRRSGDEKLFF
NA	TRBV5-1	15	NA	TRBJ2-1	TGCGCCAGCAGATACATGGCGGGGGCGGACAATGAGCAGTTCTTC	CASRYMAGADNEQFF
NA	TRBV28	16	TRBD2	TRBJ2-7	TGTGCCAGCAGTTCACCTAGCGGGGTCCCCTCCTACGAGCAGTACTTC	CASSSPSGVPSYEQYF
NA	TRBV5-1	14	NA	TRBJ1-3	TGCGCCAGCAGCTTGGATGGGAGCCGAAACACCATATATTTT	CASSLDGSRNTIYF
NA	TRBV5-1	14	TRBD2	TRBJ2-4	TGCGCCAGCAGCTTGTGGGGGGGAGGAAACATTCAGTACTTC	CASSLWGGGNIQYF
NA	TRBV15	12	NA	TRBJ1-2	TGTGCCACCAGCGGAACAGAATATGGCTACACCTTC	CATSGTEYGYTF
NA	TRBV5-1	16	NA	TRBJ2-7	TGCGCCAGCAGCTTGGATGGAAGGCAGGGGGGCTACGAGCAGTACTTC	CASSLDGRQGGYEQYF
NA	TRBV11-3	15	NA	TRBJ2-7	TGTGCCAGCAGCCTCCGGGGGTCCCTCTCCTACGAGCAGTACTTC	CASSLRGSLSYEQYF
NA	TRBV7-8	13	NA	TRBJ2-7	TGTGCCAGCAGCTTACTCAGGGCTGGCGAGCAGTACTTC	CASSLLRAGEQYF
NA	TRBV2	14	NA	TRBJ2-7	TGTGCCAGCAGTGACCAGGGGAGTTCCTACGAGCAGTACTTC	CASSDQGSSYEQYF
NA	TRBV28	14	TRBD1	TRBJ2-7	TGTGCCAGCAGGCGACAGGGGATTCGCGGCGAGCAGTACTTC	CASRRQGIRGEQYF
NA	TRBV7-8	16	TRBD2	TRBJ2-5	TGTGCCAGCAGCTCCGGACTAGCGGGGGGCCAAGAGACCCAGTACTTC	CASSSGLAGGQETQYF
NA	TRBV7-9	15	NA	TRBJ1-1	TGTGCCAGCAGCTTGAGCGGGGGTGGGGGCACTGAAGCTTTCTTT	CASSLSGGGGTEAFF
NA	TRBV6-5	15	NA	TRBJ2-3	TGTGCCAGCAGTTACTCATCAGGGGCGGCAGATACGCAGTATTTT	CASSYSSGAADTQYF
NA	TRBV4-1	15	TRBD1	TRBJ1-2	TGCGCCAGCAGCCAAGTTTGGACAGGATCCTATGGCTACACCTTC	CASSQVWTGSYGYTF
NA	TRBV5-1	16	NA	TRBJ2-3	TGCGCCAGCAGCGTACTAGGATGGGTCAGCACAGATACGCAGTATTTT	CASSVLGWVSTDTQYF
NA	TRBV7-9	13	NA	TRBJ2-7	TGTGCCAGCAGCTCTACAGTACAGGCCGAGCAGTACTTC	CASSSTVQAEQYF
NA	TRBV30	14	NA	TRBJ1-1	TGTGCCTGGAGTCCTGCGACAGGGAACACTGAAGCTTTCTTT	CAWSPATGNTEAFF
NA	TRBV19	14	TRBD1	TRBJ1-2	TGTGCCAGTAGCTGGGGACAGGGGAACTATGGCTACACCTTC	CASSWGQGNYGYTF
NA	TRBV11-1	19	TRBD2	TRBJ2-1	TGTGCCAGCAGCTCGCACCTACGGGGGGGCGTTTACTCCTACAATGAGCAGTTCTTC	CASSSHLRGGVYSYNEQFF
once	TRBV7-3	13	NA	TRBJ2-5	TGTGCCAGCAGCGGAGGAGCGGGTGAGACCCAGTACTTC	CASSGGAGETQYF
NA	TRBV7-2	13	TRBD1	TRBJ1-2	TGTGCCAGCAGCCGTGACAGGGAGTATGGCTACACCTTC	CASSRDREYGYTF
once	TRBV29-1	18	TRBD2	TRBJ2-1	TGCAGCGTTGAATCGATGGGGCTAGCGGGGGGGTCCTACAATGAGCAGTTCTTC	CSVESMGLAGGSYNEQFF
NA	TRBV7-9	13	NA	TRBJ1-2	TGTGCCAGCAGCCCTAGGCAACAATATGGCTACACCTTC	CASSPRQQYGYTF
NA	TRBV2	12	NA	TRBJ2-3	TGTGCCACAGCTTACGAGGCAGATACGCAGTATTTT	CATAYEADTQYF
NA	TRBV7-9	10	NA	TRBJ2-1	TGTGCCAGCAGCAACACGGGGCAGTTCTTC	CASSNTGQFF
NA	TRBV5-4	14	NA	TRBJ1-1	TGTGCCAGCAGCTTGACAGGTGTTAGCACTGAAGCTTTCTTT	CASSLTGVSTEAFF
NA	TRBV6-1	16	NA	TRBJ1-6	TGTGCCAGCAGTGAATCCCCCGGGGACAATAATTCACCCCTCCACTTT	CASSESPGDNNSPLHF
NA	TRBV5-5	16	TRBD2	TRBJ2-5	TGCGCCAGCAGCCAAGACTTAGCGGGGTGGGGGGAGACCCAGTACTTC	CASSQDLAGWGETQYF
NA	TRBV6-1	15	NA	TRBJ1-5	TGTGCCAGCAGGGATCAGGATATCGGCAATCAGCCCCAGCATTTT	CASRDQDIGNQPQHF
NA	TRBV11-1	16	TRBD2	TRBJ2-7	TGTGCCAGCAGCTTACTCGGGACTAGCGGGGGCAACGAGCAGTACTTC	CASSLLGTSGGNEQYF
NA	TRBV7-2	14	NA	TRBJ2-7	TGTGCCAGCAGCTTAGCCAACAGGAACTACGAGCAGTACTTC	CASSLANRNYEQYF
NA	TRBV6-5	15	TRBD1	TRBJ2-5	TGTGCCAGCAGTTCTCCGGACAGGGGACCGGGGACCCAGTACTTC	CASSSPDRGPGTQYF
NA	TRBV28	14	NA	TRBJ1-5	TGTGCCAGCAGTTTAGGAGGGGAGAATCAGCCCCAGCATTTT	CASSLGGENQPQHF
NA	TRBV7-6	18	NA	TRBJ2-7	TGTGCCAGCAGCTTACTCCCGGGGATAAGTGGAAAGGTCTACGAGCAGTACTTC	CASSLLPGISGKVYEQYF
few	TRBV27	12	NA	TRBJ1-6	TGTGCCAGCAGTGACAGAAATTCACCCCTCCACTTT	CASSDRNSPLHF
NA	TRBV19	13	TRBD2	TRBJ2-1	TGTGGCGGGGGGCCCTCCGTTCGTAATGAGCAGTTCTTC	CGGGPSVRNEQFF
NA	TRBV15	16	NA	TRBJ1-2	TGTGCCACCAGCAGGAACTACAGGGACCCCAACTATGGCTACACCTTC	CATSRNYRDPNYGYTF